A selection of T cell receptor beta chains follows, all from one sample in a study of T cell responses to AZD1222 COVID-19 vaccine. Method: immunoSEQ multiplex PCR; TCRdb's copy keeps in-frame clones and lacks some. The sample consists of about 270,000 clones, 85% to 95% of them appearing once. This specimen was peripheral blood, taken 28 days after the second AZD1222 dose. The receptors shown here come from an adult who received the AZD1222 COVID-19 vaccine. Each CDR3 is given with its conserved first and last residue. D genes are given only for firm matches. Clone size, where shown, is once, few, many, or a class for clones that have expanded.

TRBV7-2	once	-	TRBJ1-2	CASSLSFYGYTF	TGTGCCAGCAGCTTATCATTCTATGGCTACACCTTC
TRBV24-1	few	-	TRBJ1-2	CATSDPGVSYGYTF	TGTGCCACCAGTGATCCCGGGGTCTCTTATGGCTACACCTTC
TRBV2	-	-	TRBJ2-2	CASQMGNTGELFF	TGTGCCAGTCAGATGGGTAACACCGGGGAGCTGTTTTTT
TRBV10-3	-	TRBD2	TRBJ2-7	CAISDGGGSGIRYEQYF	TGTGCCATCAGCGATGGGGGGGGTAGCGGGATCAGATACGAGCAGTACTTC
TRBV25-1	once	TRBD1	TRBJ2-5	CASSAGQGLGETQYF	TGTGCCAGCAGTGCGGGACAGGGGCTAGGAGAGACCCAGTACTTC
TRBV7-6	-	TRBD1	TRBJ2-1	CASSRQGTGRFNEQFF	TGTGCCAGCAGCAGACAAGGGACAGGGCGATTCAATGAGCAGTTCTTC
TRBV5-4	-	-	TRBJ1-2	CASSHRQERGGYTF	TGTGCCAGCAGCCACCGACAGGAAAGGGGCGGCTACACCTTC
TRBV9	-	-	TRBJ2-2	CASSVSGGAGELFF	TGTGCCAGCAGCGTCTCCGGCGGGGCCGGGGAGCTGTTTTTT
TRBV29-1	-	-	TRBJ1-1	CSVAGANTEAFF	TGCAGCGTTGCGGGGGCTAACACTGAAGCTTTCTTT
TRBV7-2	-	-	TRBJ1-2	CASSLGSGAYNYGYTF	TGTGCCAGCAGCTTAGGATCAGGGGCTTATAACTATGGCTACACCTTC
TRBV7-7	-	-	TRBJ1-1	CASSPGWGTEAFF	TGTGCCAGCAGTCCAGGGTGGGGCACTGAAGCTTTCTTT
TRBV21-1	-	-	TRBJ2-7	CASSKGRGGSSGEQYF	TGTGCCAGCAGCAAAGGCCGCGGGGGTTCATCGGGAGAGCAGTACTTC
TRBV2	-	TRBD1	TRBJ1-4	CASSRDRGIPNEKLFF	TGTGCCAGCAGTAGGGACAGGGGAATACCTAATGAAAAACTGTTTTTT
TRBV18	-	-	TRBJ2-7	CASSLSSTTYEQYF	TGTGCCAGCTCCCTCAGCAGTACCACCTACGAGCAGTACTTC
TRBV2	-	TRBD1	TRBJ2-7	CASTPGTGGYEQYF	TGTGCCAGCACCCCTGGGACAGGGGGCTACGAGCAGTACTTC
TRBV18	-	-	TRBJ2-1	CASSSGTVSYNEQFF	TGTGCCAGCTCATCCGGGACGGTCTCCTACAATGAGCAGTTCTTC
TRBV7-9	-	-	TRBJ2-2	CASSRGNTGELFF	TGTGCCAGCAGCCGAGGAAACACCGGGGAGCTGTTTTTT
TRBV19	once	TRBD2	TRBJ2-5	CASSGRGQETQYF	TGTGCCAGTAGCGGGAGGGGACAAGAGACCCAGTACTTC
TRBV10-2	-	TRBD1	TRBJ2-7	CASSTSGTGTGVYEQYF	TGCGCCAGCAGTACCTCCGGGACAGGGACGGGTGTCTACGAGCAGTACTTC
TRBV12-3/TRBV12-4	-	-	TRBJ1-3	CASSSGAGNTIYF	TGTGCCAGCAGCTCAGGGGCTGGAAACACCATATATTTT
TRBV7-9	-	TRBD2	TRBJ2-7	CASSLAGGPYEQYF	TGTGCCAGCAGCTTAGCGGGAGGGCCCTACGAGCAGTACTTC
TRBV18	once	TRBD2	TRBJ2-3	CASSPRESGASTDTQYF	TGTGCCAGCTCACCTCGGGAGAGCGGGGCTAGCACAGATACGCAGTATTTT
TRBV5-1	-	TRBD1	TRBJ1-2	CASREQGASYGYTF	TGCGCCAGCAGGGAACAGGGGGCAAGCTATGGCTACACCTTC
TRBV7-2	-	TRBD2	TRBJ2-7	CASSSRRGNHEQYF	TGTGCCAGCAGCTCCCGGCGGGGGAACCACGAGCAGTACTTC
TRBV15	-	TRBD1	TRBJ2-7	CATSRGRDSYEQYF	TGTGCCACCAGCAGAGGCCGGGACAGCTACGAGCAGTACTTC
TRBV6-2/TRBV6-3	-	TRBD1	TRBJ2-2	CASSYSKIGQGKTTGELFF	TGTGCCAGCAGTTACTCAAAAATAGGACAGGGAAAGACCACCGGGGAGCTGTTTTTT
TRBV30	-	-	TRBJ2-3	CAWSLSTDTQYF	TGTGCCTGGAGCCTTAGCACAGATACGCAGTATTTT
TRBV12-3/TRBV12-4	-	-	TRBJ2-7	CASSFLVREQYF	TGTGCCAGCAGTTTTCTGGTACGTGAGCAGTACTTC
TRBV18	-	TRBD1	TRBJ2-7	CASSPDRGQYEQYF	TGTGCCAGCTCACCAGACAGGGGGCAGTACGAGCAGTACTTC
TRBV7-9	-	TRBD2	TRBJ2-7	CASSSSSGRAIYEQYF	TGTGCCAGCAGCTCCTCTAGCGGGAGGGCCATCTACGAGCAGTACTTC